Listed below are T cell receptor beta chains from one sample, sequenced in a study of blood T cells in healthy people across ages. TCRdb re-called the 5' RACE reads with MiXCR, one entry per CDR3 protein. The sample contains hundreds of thousands of distinct CDR3 sequences, around 20% of which appear only once. Sequenced sample: blood. These receptor sequences come from a man in his 70s in good health. Each CDR3 is given without its conserved first and last residue. The order of the fields is CDR3 protein, CDR3 length, V gene.

CDR3: SANSASGITDTQY
length: 13
V: TRBV20-1

CDR3: ASSSGEETQY
length: 10
V: TRBV12-3/TRBV12-4

CDR3: SVEDYREVQETQY
length: 13
V: TRBV29-1

CDR3: SARGDSANIQY
length: 11
V: TRBV20-1

CDR3: SARPPRGLGTDTQY
length: 14
V: TRBV20-1

CDR3: AGSFDGGVNQPQH
length: 13
V: TRBV5-5

CDR3: ASSSRGNAQETQY
length: 13
V: TRBV7-8

CDR3: ASSLSGPGEYGYT
length: 13
V: TRBV28

CDR3: ASSQDVYSGRETGELF
length: 16
V: TRBV4-2

CDR3: SAITGLSNQPQH
length: 12
V: TRBV20-1

CDR3: ASSERGGTANIQY
length: 13
V: TRBV2

CDR3: ASSRDRGPLLYSYNEQF
length: 17
V: TRBV3-1

CDR3: ASSLSFQGVHEQY
length: 13
V: TRBV6-2/TRBV6-3

CDR3: ASSFAGDYSYEQY
length: 13
V: TRBV28

CDR3: ASSQAGTGTTDTQY
length: 14
V: TRBV3-1

CDR3: ASRPDGGLYNEQF
length: 13
V: TRBV28

CDR3: ASSLVGLTYEQY
length: 12
V: TRBV7-9

CDR3: ASSNLSSFFKETQY
length: 14
V: TRBV5-1

CDR3: ASSLQQGSYGYT
length: 12
V: TRBV28

CDR3: ASSLDPGSGQTIY
length: 13
V: TRBV7-3

CDR3: ASSQVQGGYEQY
length: 12
V: TRBV3-1

CDR3: ASNPSGLQKTQY
length: 12
V: TRBV6-2/TRBV6-3

CDR3: ASSLNEGETQY
length: 11
V: TRBV5-1

CDR3: ASSLAGQGANTGELF
length: 15
V: TRBV5-1

CDR3: ASSQGALETQY
length: 11
V: TRBV4-1

CDR3: SASESSYEQY
length: 10
V: TRBV20-1

CDR3: ASSPWGSAPANTGELF
length: 16
V: TRBV3-1

CDR3: SVERRAVTEAF
length: 11
V: TRBV29-1

CDR3: ASSLGGGLQETQY
length: 13
V: TRBV7-2

CDR3: ASSELGPEQF
length: 10
V: TRBV6-1

CDR3: SVVEGAYTGELF
length: 12
V: TRBV29-1

CDR3: ASSWTGHLTGGLSTNEQF
length: 18
V: TRBV5-1

CDR3: ASSIGRVGEQF
length: 11
V: TRBV19

CDR3: ASSLDSGVQQTQY
length: 13
V: TRBV7-2

CDR3: ASSLTGRGGETQY
length: 13
V: TRBV7-9

CDR3: ASSQEGGSSSTDTQY
length: 15
V: TRBV4-2

CDR3: SVEVDRASEQY
length: 11
V: TRBV29-1

CDR3: ASSLAGTSGFYNEQF
length: 15
V: TRBV7-2

CDR3: ASRPKLAGVGEQY
length: 13
V: TRBV7-2

CDR3: ASSAGPGTSGGGQETQY
length: 17
V: TRBV9

CDR3: ASSERQPTYEQY
length: 12
V: TRBV6-1

CDR3: ASRRVSSYEQY
length: 11
V: TRBV5-5

CDR3: SADGVLTDTQY
length: 11
V: TRBV29-1

CDR3: ASSLAGTSAEQF
length: 12
V: TRBV7-2

CDR3: SASGRQETQY
length: 10
V: TRBV20-1

CDR3: ASSLRLAGGPLQETQY
length: 16
V: TRBV18

CDR3: ASTDPGLAGNNEQF
length: 14
V: TRBV28

CDR3: SARMPDNSPLH
length: 11
V: TRBV20-1